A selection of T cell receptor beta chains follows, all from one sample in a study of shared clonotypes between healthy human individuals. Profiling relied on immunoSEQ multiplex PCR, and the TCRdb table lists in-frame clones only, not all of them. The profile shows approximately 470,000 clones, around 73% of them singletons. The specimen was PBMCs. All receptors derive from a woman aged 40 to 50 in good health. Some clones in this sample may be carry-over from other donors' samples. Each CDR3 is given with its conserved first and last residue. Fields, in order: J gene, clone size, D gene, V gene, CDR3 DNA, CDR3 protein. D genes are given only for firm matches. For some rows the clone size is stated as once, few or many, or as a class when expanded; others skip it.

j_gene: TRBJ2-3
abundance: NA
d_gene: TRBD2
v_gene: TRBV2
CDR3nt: TGTGCCACCAGCGGGATATTCACAGATACGCAGTATTTT
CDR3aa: CATSGIFTDTQYF

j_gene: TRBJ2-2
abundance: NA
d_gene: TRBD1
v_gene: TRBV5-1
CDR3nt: TGCGCCAGCAGCTTGGGACAGGGACACAACGGGGAGCTGTTTTTT
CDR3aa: CASSLGQGHNGELFF

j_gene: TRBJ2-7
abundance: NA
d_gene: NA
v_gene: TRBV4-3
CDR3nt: TGCGCCAGCAGCCTACAGAGGTACTCCTACGAGCAGTACTTC
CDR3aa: CASSLQRYSYEQYF

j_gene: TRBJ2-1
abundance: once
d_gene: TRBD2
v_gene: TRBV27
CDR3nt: TGTGCCAGCAGTTTATCGGACACTAGCGGGAGGGCCCCCCTCTCCTACAATGAGCAGTTCTTC
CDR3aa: CASSLSDTSGRAPLSYNEQFF

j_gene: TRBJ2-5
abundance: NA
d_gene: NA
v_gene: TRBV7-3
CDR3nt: TGTGCCAGCAGCCGCGACAGGCAAGAGACCCAGTACTTC
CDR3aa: CASSRDRQETQYF

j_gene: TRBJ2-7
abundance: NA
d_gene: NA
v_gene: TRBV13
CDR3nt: TGTGCCAGCAGCCGTAGCGCAGCCGGCTACGAGCAGTACTTC
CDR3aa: CASSRSAAGYEQYF

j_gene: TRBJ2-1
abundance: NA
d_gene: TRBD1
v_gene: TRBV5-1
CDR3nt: TGCGCCAGCAGCTTGGAGGGGGCTAGGGGCAATGAGCAGTTCTTC
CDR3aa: CASSLEGARGNEQFF

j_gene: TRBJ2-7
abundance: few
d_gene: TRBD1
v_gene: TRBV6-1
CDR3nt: TGTGCCAGCAGTGAAAATGACAGGGCCTCCTACGAGCAGTACTTC
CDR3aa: CASSENDRASYEQYF

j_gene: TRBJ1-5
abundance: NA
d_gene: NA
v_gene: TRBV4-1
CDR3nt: TGCGCCAGCAGCCAGGGCACAGGGTATCAGCCCCAGCATTTT
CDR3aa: CASSQGTGYQPQHF

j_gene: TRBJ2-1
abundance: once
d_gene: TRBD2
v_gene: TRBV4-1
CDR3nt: TGCGCCAGCAGTTTCGGTGGCGGGAGGAGTTTGAACAATGAGCAGTTCTTC
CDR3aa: CASSFGGGRSLNNEQFF

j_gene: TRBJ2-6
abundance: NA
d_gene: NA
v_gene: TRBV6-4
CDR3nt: TGTGCCAGCAGTGACGGCCAAAGCTCTGGGGCCAACGTCCTGACTTTC
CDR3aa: CASSDGQSSGANVLTF

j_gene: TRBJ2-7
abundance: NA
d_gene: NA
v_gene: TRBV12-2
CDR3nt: TGTGCAAGTCGCTTACTACAGGGGTCCCCCTACGAGCAGTACTTC
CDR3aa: CASRLLQGSPYEQYF

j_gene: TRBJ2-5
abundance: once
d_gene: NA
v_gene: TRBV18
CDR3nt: TGTGCCAGCTCATCCCAGGGTGGAGAGACCCAGTACTTC
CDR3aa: CASSSQGGETQYF

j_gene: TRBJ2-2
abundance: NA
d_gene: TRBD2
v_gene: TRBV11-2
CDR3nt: TGTGCCAGCAGCTTCGGGCTAGCGGGAGCCGGGGAGCTGTTTTTT
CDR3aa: CASSFGLAGAGELFF

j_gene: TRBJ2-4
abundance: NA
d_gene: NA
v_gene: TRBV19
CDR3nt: TGTGCCAGTAGTACGGGCTTAATAGGCATTCAGTACTTC
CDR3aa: CASSTGLIGIQYF

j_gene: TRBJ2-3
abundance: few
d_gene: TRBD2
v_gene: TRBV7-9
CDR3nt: TGTGCCAGCAGCTTATCCAGCGGGGGGACAGATACGCAGTATTTT
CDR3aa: CASSLSSGGTDTQYF

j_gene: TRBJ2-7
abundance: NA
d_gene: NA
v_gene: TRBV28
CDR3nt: TGTGCCAGCAGTTCCCCCCCTGAGAACTACGAGCAGTACTTC
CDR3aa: CASSSPPENYEQYF

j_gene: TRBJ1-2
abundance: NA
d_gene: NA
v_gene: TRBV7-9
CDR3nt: TGTGCCAGCAGCCTCGGGGCAGGGAGGGGCGACTATGGCTACACCTTC
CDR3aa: CASSLGAGRGDYGYTF

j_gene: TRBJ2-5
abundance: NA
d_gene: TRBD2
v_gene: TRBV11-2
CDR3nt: TGTGCCAGCAGCTTTGGGACTAGCGGGTGGCAAGAGACCCAGTACTTC
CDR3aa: CASSFGTSGWQETQYF

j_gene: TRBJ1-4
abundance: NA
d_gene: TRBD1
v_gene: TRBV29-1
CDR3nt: TGCAGCGTTGTCGGGACAGAGGGTGAAAAACTGTTTTTT
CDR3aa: CSVVGTEGEKLFF

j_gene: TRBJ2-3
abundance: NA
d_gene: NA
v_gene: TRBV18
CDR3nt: TGTGCCAGCTCGCCTCAGGGTGGGGGACCCACAGATACGCAGTATTTT
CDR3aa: CASSPQGGGPTDTQYF

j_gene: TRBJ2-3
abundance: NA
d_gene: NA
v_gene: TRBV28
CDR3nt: TGTGCCAGCAGTTTATTATACGCCCTTGCAGATACGCAGTATTTT
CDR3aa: CASSLLYALADTQYF

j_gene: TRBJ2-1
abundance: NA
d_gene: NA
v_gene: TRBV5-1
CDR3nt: TGCGCCAGCAGCGCCCTAGGGGGGAACAATGAGCAGTTCTTC
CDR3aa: CASSALGGNNEQFF

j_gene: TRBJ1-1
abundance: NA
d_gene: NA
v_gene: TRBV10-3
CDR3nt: TGTGCCATCAGTGATGGAGATGACCGCCCGGGAGCTTTCTTT
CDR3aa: CAISDGDDRPGAFF

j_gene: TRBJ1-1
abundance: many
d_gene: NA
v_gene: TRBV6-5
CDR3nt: TGTGCCAGCAGGCCTACTCTTTCCGCTGAAGCTTTCTTT
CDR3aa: CASRPTLSAEAFF

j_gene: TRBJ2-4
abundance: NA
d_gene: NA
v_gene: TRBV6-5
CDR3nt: TGTGCCAGCATGAACACACAAAACATTCAGTACTTC
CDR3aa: CASMNTQNIQYF

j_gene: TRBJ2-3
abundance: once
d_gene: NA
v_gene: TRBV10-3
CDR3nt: TGTGCCATCAGTGAGGCAATAGATACGCAGTATTTT
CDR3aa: CAISEAIDTQYF

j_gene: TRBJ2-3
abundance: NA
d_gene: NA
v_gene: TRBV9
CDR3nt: TGTGCCAGCAATGAAGGGATTGTTTCAGATACGCAGTATTTT
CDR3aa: CASNEGIVSDTQYF

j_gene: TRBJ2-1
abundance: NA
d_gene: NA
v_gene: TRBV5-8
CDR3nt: TGTGCCAGCAGCGGACCCGGTAGGGGGGAGCAGTTCTTC
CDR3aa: CASSGPGRGEQFF